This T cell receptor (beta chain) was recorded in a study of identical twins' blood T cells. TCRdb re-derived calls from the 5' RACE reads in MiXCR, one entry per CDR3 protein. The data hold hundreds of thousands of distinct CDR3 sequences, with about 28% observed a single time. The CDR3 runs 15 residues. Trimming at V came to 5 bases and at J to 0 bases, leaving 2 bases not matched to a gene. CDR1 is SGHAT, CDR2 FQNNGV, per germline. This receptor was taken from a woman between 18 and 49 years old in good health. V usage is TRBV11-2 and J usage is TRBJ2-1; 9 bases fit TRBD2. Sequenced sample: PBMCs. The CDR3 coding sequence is TGTGCCAGCAGCAATAGCGGGAGCTCCTACAATGAGCAGTTCTTC. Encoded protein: CASSNSGSSYNEQFF.